This T cell receptor beta chain was recorded in a study of cytomegalovirus exposure and HLA in healthy donors. Regarding the study as a whole: Some highly shared sequence variants likely arose as a pipeline artifact. In a later analysis, the majority of CMV-associated beta chains seemingly showed HLA restriction. TCR beta chains numbering more than 150 were designated cytomegalovirus-associated.

PCR involved 60 Vbeta and 13 Jbeta primers. In the study's own analysis: An analysis that came later counted 80 million or so unique TCR beta chains, approximately 10 million shared. Libraries were prepared by immunoSEQ multiplex PCR; TCRdb keeps only in-frame clonotypes and omits some of them. Clonal size and the V and J genes are those of that table, whereas D and trimming came from the DNA. The sample records 95,000 to 150,000 clones, 65% to 85% being singletons. For this clone: What it binds is not known.

The germline V gene has CDR1 SGHDT and CDR2 YYEEEE. V dropped 4 bases and J dropped 4 bases, with 14 bases sitting between them. CDR3 size: 14 residues. The chain joins TRBV5-6 to TRBJ1-2, with D tentatively TRBD1 (5 bases). Specimen: PBMCs. The source of this sequence is a woman between 35 and 50 years old in good health and CMV-seropositive. The CDR3 region has the DNA TGTGCCAGCAGCGACAGCATTACTGTCTATGGCTACACCTTC. Amino acids: CASSDSITVYGYTF. Looking up the rest from reference TRBV5-6 and TRBJ1-2 gives the full variable domain: DAGVTQSPTHLIKTRGQQVTLRCSPKSGHDTVSWYQQALGQGPQFIFQYYEEEERQRGNFPDRFSGHQFPNYSSELNVNALLLGDSALYLCASSDSITVYGYTFGSGTRLTVV.